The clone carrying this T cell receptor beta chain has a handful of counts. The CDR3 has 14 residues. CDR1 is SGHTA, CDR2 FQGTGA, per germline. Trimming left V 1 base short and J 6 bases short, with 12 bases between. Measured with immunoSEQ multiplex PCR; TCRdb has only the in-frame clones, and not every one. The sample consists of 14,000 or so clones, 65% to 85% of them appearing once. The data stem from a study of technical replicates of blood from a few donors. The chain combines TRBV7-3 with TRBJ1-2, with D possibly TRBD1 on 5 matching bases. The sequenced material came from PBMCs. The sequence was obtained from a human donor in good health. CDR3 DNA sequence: TGTGCCAGCAGCTTAAGGGGGGGGTTCGATGGCTACACCTTC. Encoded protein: CASSLRGGFDGYTF. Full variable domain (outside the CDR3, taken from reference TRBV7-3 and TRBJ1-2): GAGVSQTPSNKVTEKGKYVELRCDPISGHTALYWYRQSLGQGPEFLIYFQGTGAADDSGLPNDRFFAVRPEGSVSTLKIQRTERGDSAVYLCASSLRGGFDGYTFGSGTRLTVV.